This T cell receptor beta chain originates from a study of T cell responses to AZD1222 COVID-19 vaccine (dated by TCRdb to the early 2020s). Study-wide context: AZD1222 recipients given second doses at about 4 weeks or at about 12 weeks were pooled, since spike-specific TCR depth and breadth were not found to differ between the two schedules. Trial participants were enrolled into age subgroups of 18-55, 56-69 and 70-plus years, which contained approximately 150, 30 and 60 TCR-sequenced participants, respectively. TCR sequencing covered 230 or so trial participants: 200 to 210 given two doses of AZD1222 and 26 given two doses of MenACWY control vaccine. What the research found in general, with its limitations: CD4 TCRs associated with the vaccine covered the entire spike protein, and the dominant responses were in regions 160-218 and 743-854. In the small 56-69-year group, the increase in depth fell short of significance, most likely because of low power. Reportedly, close to half of the unique spike-specific TCRs recognized epitopes lying outside the regions that are mutated in the B.1.351 and B.1.1.7 variants. Most participants were white British and females outnumbered males, and the authors suggested that clonal diversity may have been underestimated. Because no samples from the day 14 peak response were available, repertoires could be characterized only after the peak T cell response. Only six AZD1222 recipients were SARS-CoV-2 seropositive at baseline, limiting conclusions about previously exposed vaccinees. After two AZD1222 doses, both the breadth and the depth of spike-specific TCRs were significantly higher than at day 0 and than in MenACWY recipients.

The CDR3 spans 12 residues, from the cysteine through the phenylalanine. Solely the CDR3 DNA is kept, with 36 bases framed from the first base. Between the V and J ends, shortened by 3 bases and 6 bases respectively, the junction contains 7 bases. The CDR3 regions of human TCRbeta chains were analyzed by immunosequencing. Processing in the source paper ran as follows. Repertoire TCRs were checked for matches against a reference library of SARS-CoV-2-specific TCRs that had been generated using the MIRA antigen-specificity platform. Breadth was defined as the fraction of unique TCRs that were SARS-CoV-2-associated. Depth was defined as the fraction of total T cells that were SARS-CoV-2-associated. Using the MIRA data, every spike-specific TCR was mapped to the spike region that the TCR reacted to and assigned to either a CD4 or a CD8 class. Log10-transformed breadth and depth values were compared by one-way ANOVA with Sidak's multiple comparisons tests. Not all clones reach the TCRdb copy of this immuneACCESS table, which keeps in-frame sequences only. Checked studies attribute under half of the gap to unresolved V genes and leave the rest unexplained. V, J and clone size are those of that table, while D and trimming were read from the DNA. For this sample the table gives some 130,000 clones, of which 70% to 90% were detected only once. The ten largest clones add up to approximately 1.5% of the sample.

The time point label on this specimen signifies: baseline before first vaccination. Vaccinee samples were obtained from the UK trials COV001 and COV002, which included a single-blind randomized controlled phase 2/3 trial of AZD1222 (ChAdOx1 nCoV-19) in healthy adults. For TCRbeta chain sequencing, PBMC samples from trial participants were taken at day 0 and at day 28 after the second dose. A word on this clone: There is no known antigen for this receptor. No base qualities exist here, and no much larger clone lies one base off it.

Source: peripheral blood, taken on day 0 of AZD1222 vaccination. The chain couples TRBV12-3 or TRBV12-4 to TRBJ2-3, with an unclear D gene assignment. The origin of this receptor is an adult in good health. The CDR3 sequence is CASSFLSDTQYF. The nucleotide sequence is TGTGCCAGCAGTTTCCTGTCTGATACGCAGTATTTT.